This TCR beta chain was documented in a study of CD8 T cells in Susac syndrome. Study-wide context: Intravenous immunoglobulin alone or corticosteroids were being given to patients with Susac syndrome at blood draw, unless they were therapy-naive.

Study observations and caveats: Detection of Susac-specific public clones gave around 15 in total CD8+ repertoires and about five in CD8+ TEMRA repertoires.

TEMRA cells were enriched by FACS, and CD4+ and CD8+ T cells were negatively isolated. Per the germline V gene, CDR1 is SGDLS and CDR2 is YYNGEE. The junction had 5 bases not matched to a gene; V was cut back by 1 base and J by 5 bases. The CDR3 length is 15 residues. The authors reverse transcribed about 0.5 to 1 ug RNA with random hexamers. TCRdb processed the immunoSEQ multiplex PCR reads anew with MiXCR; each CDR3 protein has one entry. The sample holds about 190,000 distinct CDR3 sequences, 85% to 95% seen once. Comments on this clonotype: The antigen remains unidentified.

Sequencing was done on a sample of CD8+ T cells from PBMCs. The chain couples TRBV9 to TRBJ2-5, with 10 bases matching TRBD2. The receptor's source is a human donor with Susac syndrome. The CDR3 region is CASSVSGGARETQYF. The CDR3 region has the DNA TGTGCCAGCAGCGTAAGCGGGGGGGCGCGGGAGACCCAGTACTTC.